This is a list of T cell receptor beta chains from one sample in a study of blood T cell repertoires in COVID-19. The method was immunoSEQ multiplex PCR; TCRdb's version includes in-frame clones alone and lacks a portion of them. The sample includes roughly 150,000 clones, about 80% of them seen just once. The specimen sequenced was peripheral blood. The source of these receptors is a man between 65 and 85 years old with active or convalescent COVID-19. Both conserved end residues are trimmed from each CDR3.

v_call cdr3_aa
TRBV7-9 ASSPGQGAATNEKLF
TRBV5-1 ASSLFLADTQY
TRBV29-1 SVARGDPYNEQF
TRBV7-2 ASSLAGVYEQY
TRBV6-2/TRBV6-3 ASSDPGTGPTEAF
TRBV7-9 ASSPEYGTEAF
TRBV7-2 ATGRGYQETQY
TRBV6-6 ASSYEPGRGGNTIY
TRBV5-4 ASSPRPPGQRADTQY
TRBV5-1 ASSSGDSSYEQY
TRBV19 ASSIGGPGLAGGVWYNEQF
TRBV11-2 ASSLGVIGELF
TRBV7-6 ASSLAILGQPYNSPLH
TRBV7-3 ASSLEGGKSSYNEQF
TRBV13 ASSQSRGTGQEKLF
TRBV5-1 ASSPQGQGRNEQF
TRBV7-8 ASSLDPRGIPGNTIY
TRBV20-1 SASLGTKNSNQPQH
TRBV6-6 ASSYRGGRGYT
TRBV27 ASSFGDRRHYEQY
TRBV6-5 ASNPTLGDKGYT
TRBV29-1 SVLQGLANEKLF
TRBV27 ASSFPGLAGVNEQF
TRBV6-2/TRBV6-3 ASSSRFHEQY
TRBV9 ASSPRRGSYNSPLH
TRBV5-1 ASSMLAGQETQY
TRBV18 ASSLQGYQPQH
TRBV4-1 ASSRQGESYEQY
TRBV6-2/TRBV6-3 ASSSGTRAGELF
TRBV9 ASSGQVGVNTEAF
TRBV10-2 ASREDGRGRGTEAF
TRBV13 ASAFRRGYGYT
TRBV10-1 ASSEKPGAIYGYT
TRBV5-1 ASSSQTTSRDTQY
TRBV28 ASNYRQHNSPLH
TRBV5-1 ASSDNLGGELF
TRBV28 ASSLVHGSGYNEQF
TRBV7-2 ASSLDTYEQY
TRBV11-3 ASSLEGFLAASSYEQY
TRBV13 ASSLGQGNRPQH
TRBV27 ASSLIRTSKGTDTQY
TRBV24-1 ATSDAGQNYGYT
TRBV6-5 ASSSPGTGNSHEQY
TRBV5-1 ASNLRVAGPGELF
TRBV30 AWNRQGSRTPAF
TRBV6-2/TRBV6-3 ASSSEVGLPLH
TRBV27 ASRRYPALLTEAF
TRBV3-1/TRBV3-2 ASSPRGASSSTDTQY
TRBV6-6 ASSPGTRNEKLF
TRBV29-1 SVTRDSYGYT
TRBV2 ASSEVGGNSPLH
TRBV18 ASSPQQANQETQY
TRBV28 ASSPDKVFRQETQY